Presented here are 17 T cell receptor beta chains from one specimen sequenced in a study of T cells in Graves' hyperthyroidism and ophthalmopathy. Amplified TCR beta CDR3 regions came from RNA transcripts. Using the HTBI primer set, a first-round RT-PCR was run on the TCR CDR3. TCRdb re-called the multiplex PCR reads with MiXCR, one entry per CDR3 protein. This table holds hundreds of thousands of distinct CDR3 sequences, 11% to 15% found once. Sequenced sample: blood. The source of these receptors is a young woman with Graves' hyperthyroidism.

V usage is TRBV13 and J usage is TRBJ2-7; 9 bases are a match to TRBD1. The J segment lost 4 bases and the V segment lost 3 bases, leaving 7 bases of the junction unmatched. The CDR3 spans 15 residues. Per the germline V gene, CDR1 is PRHDT and CDR2 is FYEKMQ (reference sequence). The CDR3 sequence: CASSFIGQGSYEQYF. The CDR3 region has the DNA TGTGCCAGCAGCTTTATAGGACAGGGGTCGTACGAGCAGTACTTC.

Ten or more counts support this clonotype. The rearrangement links TRBV20-1 to TRBJ2-3; D possibly corresponds to TRBD2 (5 bases). The CDR3 covers 14 residues. Germline assignment: CDR1 DFQATT and CDR2 SNEGSKA (reference sequence). V was cut by 5 bases and J by 4 bases, with 16 bases left in between. The CDR3 region is CSASYRGRADTQYF. CDR3 in DNA: TGCAGTGCTTCCTACCGCGGGCGAGCAGATACGCAGTATTTT.

This clonotype has at least ten counts. The CDR3 is CASSPAGNTDTQYF. CDR3 in DNA: TGTGCCAGCTCCCCTGCAGGGAACACAGATACGCAGTATTTT. This chain connects TRBV18 to TRBJ2-3; possible D gene TRBD1, 5 bases. The CDR3 is made up of 14 amino acids. The V gene lost 6 bases and the J gene lost 2 bases, with 12 bases spanning the gap. Germline V lookup: CDR1 KGHSH, CDR2 LQKENI.

In its sample, this clonotype was seen a few times. This rearrangement joins TRBV20-1 to TRBJ2-1; D unclear. Germline CDR1 and CDR2: DFQATT and SNEGSKA (reference sequence). This CDR3 is 12 amino acids long. Trimming removed 0 bases at V and 8 bases at J, with 8 bases between. In DNA, the CDR3 is TGCAGTGCTAGAGATGCCCCTGATGAGCAGTTCTTC. It specifies CSARDAPDEQFF.

This clonotype was observed many times. The rearrangement joins TRBV12-3 or TRBV12-4 to TRBJ2-7; D may be TRBD2 (6 bases). Trimming removed 5 bases at V and 9 bases at J, with 20 bases between. The CDR3 runs 14 residues. The CDR3 reads CASSPGKGRFGQYF. The CDR3 DNA reads as TGTGCCAGCAGTCCCGGGAAGGGGAGGTTTGGGCAGTACTTC.

The chain joins TRBV5-1 to TRBJ1-2, with D unresolved. The length of the CDR3 is 13 residues. Germline V lookup: CDR1 SGHRS, CDR2 YFSETQ. V lost 1 base, J lost 8 bases, and 12 bases lay in between. As DNA, the CDR3 is TGCGCCAGCAGCTTGATGGGGTCCACAGGCTACACCTTC. It encodes CASSLMGSTGYTF.

This clonotype was counted at least ten times. The chain has TRBV19 and TRBJ1-5, with D unclear. Trimming removed 2 bases at V and 7 bases at J, with 15 bases between. Germline loops: CDR1 LNHDA, CDR2 SQIVND (reference sequence). This CDR3 has 15 residues. CDR3 DNA sequence: TGTGCCAGTAGTATATGGTCACGGCAGTCCCAGCCCCAGCATTTT. Encoded protein: CASSIWSRQSQPQHF.

The J gene is TRBJ2-7, the V gene TRBV4-2, with a possible D match to TRBD2 (5 bases). The CDR3 spans 15 residues. V lost 3 bases and J 2 bases, leaving 14 bases between the germline ends. The germline CDR1 and CDR2 sequences are LGHNA and YNFKEQ. CDR3 sequence reads: CASSQEAVATYEQYF. CDR3 bases: TGTGCCAGCAGCCAGGAAGCGGTGGCCACCTACGAGCAGTACTTC.

In this sample, this clonotype turned up once. V is TRBV7-2 and J is TRBJ2-7; TRBD1 is a possible D gene (6 bases). CDR1 and CDR2 (germline): SGHTA, FQGNSA. This CDR3 has 12 amino acids. Trimming cost V 3 bases and J 6 bases, with 9 bases left between them. CDR3 protein: CASSFVGGEQYF. CDR3 nucleotide sequence: TGTGCCAGCAGCTTCGTAGGGGGCGAGCAGTACTTC.

In this sample, this clonotype turned up many times. CDR3 in amino acids: CASSPTLVSGELFF. The CDR3 region has the DNA TGTGCCAGCAGCCCCACTCTAGTTTCCGGGGAGCTGTTTTTT. V gene TRBV7-2 combines with J gene TRBJ2-2, with D hard to call. The germline gives CDR1 SGHTA, CDR2 FQGNSA. V shed 5 bases and J shed 6 bases, with 13 bases lying between them. The CDR3 extends over 14 amino acids.

This chain joins TRBV27 and TRBJ2-1; D may be TRBD1 (6 bases). Germline V lookup: CDR1 MNHEY, CDR2 SMNVEV (reference sequence). CDR3 length: 13 residues. V gave up 5 bases and J gave up 8 bases, with 13 bases separating them. The DNA for the CDR3 is TGTGCCAGCAGTCTCAGGGGCGGGCATGAGCAGTTCTTC. It codes for CASSLRGGHEQFF.

This clonotype came up a few times. The rearrangement links TRBV19 to TRBJ2-5; 10 nucleotides line up with TRBD2. Germline CDR1 is LNHDA and CDR2 is SQIVND (reference sequence). The CDR3 consists of 14 residues. Trimming took 6 bases from V and 2 from J; bases not matched to a gene: 3. In DNA, the CDR3 is TGTGCCAGTAGGCTAGCGGGGGCACAAGAGACCCAGTACTTC. Amino acids: CASRLAGAQETQYF. Complete variable domain (other parts from reference TRBV19 and TRBJ2-5): DGGITQSPKYLFRKEGQNVTLSCEQNLNHDAMYWYRQDPGQGLRLIYYSQIVNDFQKGDIAEGYSVSREKKESFPLTVTSAQKNPTAFYLCASRLAGAQETQYFGPGTRLLVL.

This clonotype was observed at least ten times. The chain has TRBV11-2 and TRBJ1-5; 9 bases align to TRBD1. V trimming: 5 bases; J trimming: 7 bases; junction bases outside the gene matches: 3. Germline lookup yields CDR1 SGHAT and CDR2 FQNNGV. The CDR3 is made up of 13 amino acids. This chain's CDR3 is CASSTDRGQPQHF. CDR3 in DNA: TGTGCCAGCAGCACGGACAGGGGCCAGCCCCAGCATTTT.

This clonotype was observed a handful of times. V usage is TRBV3-1 and J usage is TRBJ2-7; D gene uncertain. Germline V CDR1 and CDR2: LGHDT, YNNKEL (reference sequence). Trimming stripped 3 bases from V and 3 bases from J, with 15 bases between. The CDR3 contains 15 residues. The CDR3 protein is CASSQMARALYEQYF. In DNA, the CDR3 is TGTGCCAGCAGCCAGATGGCACGGGCTCTCTACGAGCAGTACTTC.

This clonotype occurred many times. This chain joins TRBV2 and TRBJ1-2; 8 bases agree with TRBD1. CDR1 SNHLY and CDR2 FYNNEI come from the germline V gene. The CDR3 covers 13 residues. V shed 8 bases and J 6 bases; nucleotides not matched to a gene: 8. The CDR3 is CASLPDRDNGYTF. CDR3 nucleotides: TGTGCCAGCCTCCCGGACAGGGACAATGGCTACACCTTC.

This clonotype was observed many times. The rearrangement joins TRBV28 to TRBJ2-3, with D maybe TRBD2 (7 bases). CDR1 and CDR2 from the germline V gene are MDHEN and SYDVKM. The CDR3 runs 14 residues. Trimming took off 4 bases at V and 5 bases at J, with 13 bases between the two ends. CDR3: CASSSWGGGDTQYF. CDR3 DNA: TGTGCCAGCAGTTCGTGGGGGGGCGGAGATACGCAGTATTTT.

The rearrangement joins TRBV10-3 to TRBJ2-1, with TRBD1 as a possible D gene (6 bases). Germline V gene data show CDR1 as ENHRY and CDR2 as SYGVKD. This CDR3 is 14 amino acids long. Trimming cost V 4 bases and J 8 bases, with 15 bases left between them. CDR3 sequence: CAISGGGPGHEQFF. In nucleotides, the CDR3 is TGTGCCATCAGTGGTGGGGGCCCTGGGCATGAGCAGTTCTTC.